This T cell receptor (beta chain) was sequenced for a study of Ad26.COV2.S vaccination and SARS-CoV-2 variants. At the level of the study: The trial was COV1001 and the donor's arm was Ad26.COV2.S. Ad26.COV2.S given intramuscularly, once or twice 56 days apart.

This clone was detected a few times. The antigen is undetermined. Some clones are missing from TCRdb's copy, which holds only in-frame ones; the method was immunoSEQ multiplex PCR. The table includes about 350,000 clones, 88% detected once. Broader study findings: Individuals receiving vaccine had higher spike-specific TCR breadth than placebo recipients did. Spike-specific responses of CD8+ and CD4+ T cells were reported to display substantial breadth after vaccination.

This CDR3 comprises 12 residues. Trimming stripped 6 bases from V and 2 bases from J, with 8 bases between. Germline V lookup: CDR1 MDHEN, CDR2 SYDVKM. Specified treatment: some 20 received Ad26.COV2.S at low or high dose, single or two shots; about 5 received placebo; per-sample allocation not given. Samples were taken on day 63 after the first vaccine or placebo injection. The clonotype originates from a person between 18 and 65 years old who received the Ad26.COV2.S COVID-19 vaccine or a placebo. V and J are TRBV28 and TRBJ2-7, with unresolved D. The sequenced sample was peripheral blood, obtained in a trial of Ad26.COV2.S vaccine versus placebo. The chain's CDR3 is CASSRWTYEQYF. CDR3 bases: TGTGCCAGCAGCCGATGGACCTACGAGCAGTACTTC.